This T cell receptor (beta chain) was documented in a study of tissue T cells after allogeneic stem cell transplantation. Time point meaning: mouse harvest day 7 after allogeneic transplant. Each mouse received 10^7 T-cell-depleted marrow cells plus 10^6 splenic CD5+ T cells by tail vein. Details on this clone: Germline is not matched at one junction end, which may reflect a read error. Gene names are mouse gene names. The DNA ends 1 residue before the CDR3 does, and the rest of the CDR3 is filled in from the germline J gene.

Germline V gene sequence: CDR1 NSQYPW, CDR2 LRSPGD (reference sequence). This CDR3 has 11 amino acids. Method: immunoSEQ multiplex PCR; TCRdb's copy keeps in-frame clones and lacks some. The profile shows around 8,000 clones, roughly half of them singletons. Sequenced sample: gut tissue. This TCR was sampled from a female BALB/c mouse given C57BL/6 T cells with graft-versus-host disease after an allogeneic hematopoietic cell transplant. The J gene is TRBJ1-1, the V gene TRBV1, with D unresolved. The CDR3 DNA, read in part, is TGCACCTGCAGTGCAAACAGAGAAGTCTTC. This translates into CTCSANREVF. The complete CDR3 sequence is CTCSANREVFF.